This TCR beta chain was recorded in a study of blood T cell repertoires in COVID-19. This CDR3 contains 15 residues. The V gene end was trimmed by 4 bases and the J gene end by 3 bases; junction bases not matched to a gene: 6. CDR1 is SGDLS and CDR2 is YYNGEE in the germline V gene. The method was immunoSEQ multiplex PCR; TCRdb's version includes in-frame clones alone and lacks a portion of them. The data hold 300,000 to 400,000 clones, with more than 85% observed a single time. The chain links TRBV9 to TRBJ1-1; 10 bases are a match to TRBD1. This clonotype was obtained from a human donor in a cohort sampled during active COVID-19. The sequenced sample was peripheral blood. The CDR3 loop is CASSQGQGRYTEAFF. In DNA form, the CDR3 reads TGTGCCAGCAGCCAGGGACAGGGGAGGTACACTGAAGCTTTCTTT.